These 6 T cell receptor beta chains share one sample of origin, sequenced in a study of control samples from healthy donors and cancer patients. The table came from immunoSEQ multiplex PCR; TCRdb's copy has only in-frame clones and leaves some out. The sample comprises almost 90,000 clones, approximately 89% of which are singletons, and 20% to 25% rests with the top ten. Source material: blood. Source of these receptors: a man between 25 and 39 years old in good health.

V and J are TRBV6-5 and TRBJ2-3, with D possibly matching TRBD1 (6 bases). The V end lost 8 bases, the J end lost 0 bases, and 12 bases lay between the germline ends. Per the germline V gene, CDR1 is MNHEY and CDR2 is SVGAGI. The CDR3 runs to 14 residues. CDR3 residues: CASQGHLSTDTQYF. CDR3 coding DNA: TGTGCCAGCCAGGGACACCTTAGCACAGATACGCAGTATTTT.

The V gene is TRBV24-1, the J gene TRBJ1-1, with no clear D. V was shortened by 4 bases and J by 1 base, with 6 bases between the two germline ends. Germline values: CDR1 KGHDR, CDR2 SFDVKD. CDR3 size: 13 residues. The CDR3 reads CATSETRNTEAFF. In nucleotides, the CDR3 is TGTGCCACCAGTGAGACTAGGAACACTGAAGCTTTCTTT.

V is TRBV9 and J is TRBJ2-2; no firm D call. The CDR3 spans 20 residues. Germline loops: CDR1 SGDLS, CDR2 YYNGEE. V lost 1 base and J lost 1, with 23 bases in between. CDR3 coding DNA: TGTGCCAGCAGCGTACCAGCGCCCCGGACGCCCTCCAAGAACACCGGGGAGCTGTTTTTT. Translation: CASSVPAPRTPSKNTGELFF.

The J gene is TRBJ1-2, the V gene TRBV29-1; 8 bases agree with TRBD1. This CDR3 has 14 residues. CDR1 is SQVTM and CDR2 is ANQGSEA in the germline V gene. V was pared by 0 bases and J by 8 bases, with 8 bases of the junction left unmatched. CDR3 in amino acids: CSVEDRGQGGGYTF. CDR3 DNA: TGCAGCGTTGAAGATCGAGGACAGGGAGGAGGCTACACCTTC.

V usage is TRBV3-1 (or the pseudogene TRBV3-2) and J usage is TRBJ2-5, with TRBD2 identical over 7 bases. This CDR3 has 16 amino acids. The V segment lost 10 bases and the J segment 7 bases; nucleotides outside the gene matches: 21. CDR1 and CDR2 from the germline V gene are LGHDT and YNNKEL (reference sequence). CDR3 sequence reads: CATSSRTGGNGGTQYF. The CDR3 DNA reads TGTGCCACCAGTTCGCGGACGGGGGGTAATGGGGGGACCCAGTACTTC.

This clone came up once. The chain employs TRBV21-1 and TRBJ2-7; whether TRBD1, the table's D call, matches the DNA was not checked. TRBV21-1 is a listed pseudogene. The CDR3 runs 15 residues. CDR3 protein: CASSTGDRGFYEQYV. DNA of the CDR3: TGTGCCAGCAGCACCGGGGACAGGGGCTTCTACGAGCAGTACGTC.